These T cell receptor beta chains were read from a single sample in a study of blood T cell repertoires in COVID-19. This table comes from immunoSEQ multiplex PCR, and its TCRdb copy is limited to in-frame clones, with some not included. The table lists about 310,000 clones, roughly 90% of them singletons. What was sequenced was PBMCs or T cells enriched from blood (not recorded which). Receptors originate from a woman aged 18-29 years who had recovered from COVID-19. Both conserved end residues are part of each CDR3. A D gene is named only where the DNA matches it firmly. The size of a clone is reported for some rows only, either as once, few or many, or as a class for expanded clones.

TRBD1,.,TRBV28,TRBJ1-2,CASWDRGGSYGYTF,TGTGCCAGCTGGGACAGGGGGGGCTCCTATGGCTACACCTTC
.,.,TRBV29-1,TRBJ1-1,CSVVGGRGSTEAFF,TGCAGCGTTGTAGGAGGGAGGGGGAGCACTGAAGCTTTCTTT
.,.,TRBV29-1,TRBJ1-3,CSVLQGVGNTIYF,TGCAGCGTGCTACAGGGAGTTGGAAACACCATATATTTT
TRBD2,.,TRBV4-1,TRBJ2-2,CASSFKSGGIGELFF,TGCGCCAGCAGCTTCAAGAGCGGGGGGATCGGGGAGCTGTTTTTT
TRBD2,.,TRBV6-5,TRBJ2-7,CASRGGGVPYEQYF,TGTGCCAGCAGGGGGGGAGGGGTCCCCTACGAGCAGTACTTC
TRBD2,once,TRBV19,TRBJ2-1,CASSISGGRSYNEQFF,TGTGCCAGTAGTATTTCGGGAGGCCGCTCCTACAATGAGCAGTTCTTC
.,.,TRBV29-1,TRBJ1-5,CSVEERQGQPQHF,TGCAGCGTTGAAGAAAGGCAGGGCCAGCCCCAGCATTTT
.,.,TRBV7-2,TRBJ1-3,CASSFSGLSGNTIYF,TGTGCCAGCAGCTTTTCAGGACTCTCTGGAAACACCATATATTTT
TRBD2,.,TRBV5-1,TRBJ2-3,CASNRAGGSTDTQYF,TGCGCCAGCAACCGAGCGGGAGGCAGCACAGATACGCAGTATTTT
.,few,TRBV12-3/TRBV12-4,TRBJ2-1,CASSSLAANEQFF,TGTGCCAGCAGTTCCTTAGCGGCCAATGAGCAGTTCTTC
TRBD1,.,TRBV11-2,TRBJ1-2,CASSSLLLAGGRGYTF,TGTGCCAGCAGCTCGCTTTTGCTGGCAGGGGGAAGGGGCTACACCTTC
TRBD1,.,TRBV3-1/TRBV3-2,TRBJ2-1,CASSRLTGGGGEQFF,TGTGCCAGCAGCCGTCTAACAGGGGGCGGGGGAGAGCAGTTCTTC
TRBD1,few,TRBV10-3,TRBJ2-7,CAIATPTGIYEQYF,TGTGCCATCGCTACCCCGACAGGGATTTACGAGCAGTACTTC
.,.,TRBV5-5,TRBJ2-5,CASSTGTNQETQYF,TGTGCCAGCTCGACGGGAACAAACCAAGAGACCCAGTACTTC
TRBD1,.,TRBV24-1,TRBJ1-1,CATSEGTGGEFSKAFF,TGTGCCACCAGTGAGGGGACAGGGGGCGAATTCTCAAAGGCTTTCTTT
TRBD2,.,TRBV20-1,TRBJ2-5,CSASQLAGDQETQYF,TGCAGTGCTAGTCAGCTAGCGGGAGATCAAGAGACCCAGTACTTC
TRBD1,few,TRBV18,TRBJ2-7,CASSPWVLRQGIYEQYF,TGTGCCAGCTCACCCTGGGTATTGAGACAGGGTATTTACGAGCAGTACTTC
.,once,TRBV28,TRBJ2-1,CASSPLGSYNEQFF,TGTGCCAGCAGTCCGCTAGGCTCCTACAATGAGCAGTTCTTC
TRBD1,.,TRBV19,TRBJ1-2,CASSSPGTGTGGYTF,TGTGCCAGTAGCTCCCCGGGGACAGGGACAGGTGGCTACACCTTC
.,.,TRBV5-4,TRBJ2-3,CASSLMAGRTTDTQYF,TGTGCCAGCAGCTTGATGGCGGGACGAACCACAGATACGCAGTATTTT